A selection of T cell receptor beta chains follows, all from one sample in a study of CD8 T cells in ankylosing spondylitis. TCRdb fed the 5' RACE reads into MiXCR, producing one record per CDR3 protein. The data show a few hundred thousand distinct CDR3 sequences, less than 25% seen once. What was sequenced was blood, either unsorted or a sorted T cell fraction (not recorded which). Receptors were obtained from a female donor with ankylosing spondylitis or in good health (not recorded which). Both conserved end residues are trimmed from each CDR3. A D gene is named only where the DNA matches it firmly.

v_call: TRBV29-1; d_call: -; j_call: TRBJ2-1; cdr3_aa: SGVQGSLEQF
v_call: TRBV29-1; d_call: -; j_call: TRBJ2-5; cdr3_aa: SAGNQETQY
v_call: TRBV7-2; d_call: -; j_call: TRBJ2-7; cdr3_aa: ASSSPGIYEQY
v_call: TRBV29-1; d_call: TRBD1; j_call: TRBJ2-4; cdr3_aa: SPRGPRAKNIQY
v_call: TRBV11-3; d_call: -; j_call: TRBJ2-1; cdr3_aa: ASTLISGSSYNEQF
v_call: TRBV2; d_call: -; j_call: TRBJ1-1; cdr3_aa: ASSEGREAF
v_call: TRBV7-9; d_call: -; j_call: TRBJ1-2; cdr3_aa: ASALGRGEGYT
v_call: TRBV6-2/TRBV6-3; d_call: TRBD2; j_call: TRBJ2-7; cdr3_aa: ASIPSGTSGRAGGEQY
v_call: TRBV20-1; d_call: TRBD2; j_call: TRBJ2-4; cdr3_aa: SARDPQIAGLAKNIQY
v_call: TRBV6-5; d_call: -; j_call: TRBJ2-1; cdr3_aa: ASSYSLDNEQF
v_call: TRBV7-2; d_call: TRBD2; j_call: TRBJ2-1; cdr3_aa: ASTQGALAGAPNEQF
v_call: TRBV20-1; d_call: TRBD2; j_call: TRBJ2-3; cdr3_aa: SARDTLSGMDTQY
v_call: TRBV12-3/TRBV12-4; d_call: TRBD2; j_call: TRBJ2-1; cdr3_aa: ASSFGGGPSDEQF
v_call: TRBV12-3/TRBV12-4; d_call: -; j_call: TRBJ2-1; cdr3_aa: ASSLRPSGDTYEQF
v_call: TRBV2; d_call: TRBD2; j_call: TRBJ2-1; cdr3_aa: ASGTSERDEQF
v_call: TRBV29-1; d_call: -; j_call: TRBJ2-2; cdr3_aa: SVSANTGELF
v_call: TRBV29-1; d_call: -; j_call: TRBJ1-2; cdr3_aa: SVSPRQANYGYT
v_call: TRBV12-3/TRBV12-4; d_call: -; j_call: TRBJ2-7; cdr3_aa: ASSHRGSGRYEQY
v_call: TRBV7-3; d_call: TRBD2; j_call: TRBJ2-1; cdr3_aa: ASSSTGTSGTEQF
v_call: TRBV4-3; d_call: -; j_call: TRBJ2-7; cdr3_aa: ASSQDYSSYEQY
v_call: TRBV6-2/TRBV6-3; d_call: -; j_call: TRBJ2-7; cdr3_aa: ASRVAGSYEQY
v_call: TRBV12-3/TRBV12-4; d_call: TRBD2; j_call: TRBJ2-1; cdr3_aa: ASSLKRESQF
v_call: TRBV10-3; d_call: -; j_call: TRBJ2-1; cdr3_aa: ATTRGSSYNEQF
v_call: TRBV12-3/TRBV12-4; d_call: TRBD2; j_call: TRBJ2-7; cdr3_aa: ASSLGRLAGSEQY
v_call: TRBV6-6; d_call: -; j_call: TRBJ2-5; cdr3_aa: ASSYAPETQY
v_call: TRBV20-1; d_call: -; j_call: TRBJ1-1; cdr3_aa: SAGLRRGRAEAF
v_call: TRBV24-1; d_call: -; j_call: TRBJ2-2; cdr3_aa: ATGKGRRNTGELF
v_call: TRBV5-6; d_call: -; j_call: TRBJ1-5; cdr3_aa: ASSPDGGGSNQPQH
v_call: TRBV6-1; d_call: TRBD1; j_call: TRBJ1-1; cdr3_aa: ASRWTGSSEAF
v_call: TRBV27; d_call: -; j_call: TRBJ1-3; cdr3_aa: ARQGGDPGNTIY
v_call: TRBV15; d_call: -; j_call: TRBJ2-5; cdr3_aa: ATSRGRNPQETQY
v_call: TRBV7-8; d_call: -; j_call: TRBJ1-2; cdr3_aa: ASSLFSVRGAPRNYGYT
v_call: TRBV2; d_call: TRBD2; j_call: TRBJ2-2; cdr3_aa: ASWTSGNTGELF
v_call: TRBV5-6; d_call: -; j_call: TRBJ2-1; cdr3_aa: ASSTDAYNEQF
v_call: TRBV12-3/TRBV12-4; d_call: -; j_call: TRBJ2-1; cdr3_aa: ASILAGLIDSPF
v_call: TRBV12-3/TRBV12-4; d_call: -; j_call: TRBJ2-7; cdr3_aa: ASSPAEGREQY
v_call: TRBV28; d_call: TRBD1; j_call: TRBJ2-7; cdr3_aa: ASSLGGTGVPYEQY
v_call: TRBV28; d_call: TRBD2; j_call: TRBJ2-1; cdr3_aa: ASRTSRAWDEQF
v_call: TRBV28; d_call: TRBD1; j_call: TRBJ1-6; cdr3_aa: ASRDRGGSPLH
v_call: TRBV5-1; d_call: -; j_call: TRBJ2-1; cdr3_aa: ASSLDRPGLDEQF
v_call: TRBV12-3/TRBV12-4; d_call: -; j_call: TRBJ2-7; cdr3_aa: ASSSPIRNSYEQY
v_call: TRBV6-2/TRBV6-3; d_call: TRBD2; j_call: TRBJ2-3; cdr3_aa: ASSYRQLAGVGADTQY
v_call: TRBV20-1; d_call: -; j_call: TRBJ2-2; cdr3_aa: SARDPDGASNTGELF
v_call: TRBV7-2; d_call: -; j_call: TRBJ2-4; cdr3_aa: ASSLVGMDGRNIQY
v_call: TRBV24-1; d_call: -; j_call: TRBJ2-3; cdr3_aa: ATSDTRQTDTQY
v_call: TRBV9; d_call: -; j_call: TRBJ2-7; cdr3_aa: ASSVTWGRTYEQY